This record concerns one TCR beta chain sequence. The method was immunoSEQ multiplex PCR; TCRdb's version includes in-frame clones alone and lacks a portion of them. The repertoire includes some 150,000 clones, about 91% of them detected once, and roughly 3.2% sits in the top ten. This entry is derived from a study of control samples from healthy donors and cancer patients. The germline V and J ends were trimmed by 7 bases and 0 bases, with 13 bases remaining between them. This CDR3 region has 14 residues. The germline V gene encodes CDR1 SNHLY and CDR2 FYNNEI. This TCR derives from a man aged 25-45 years in good health. Sequences were obtained from blood. The rearrangement uses TRBV2 and TRBJ2-7; D not resolved. CDR3 sequence (DNA): TGTGCCAGCACCATGACACGGAGCTCCTACGAGCAGTACTTC. Encoded protein: CASTMTRSSYEQYF.